A single sample gave rise to the 21 T cell receptor beta chains below, sequenced in a study of blood T cell repertoires in COVID-19. TCRdb keeps only in-frame clones here, not all; method: immunoSEQ multiplex PCR. The profile covers 260,000 or so clones, with roughly 80% appearing a single time and 4.7% taken by the ten largest. The source material was peripheral blood. Every receptor here comes from a woman aged 70 to 79 with acute or convalescent COVID-19.

The V and J genes are TRBV27 and TRBJ1-5, with no clear D. This CDR3 region has 14 residues. In germline, CDR1 is MNHEY, CDR2 SMNVEV (reference sequence). Trimming removed 2 bases at V and 2 bases at J, with 7 bases between. CDR3 amino acids: CASSLNQGNQPQHF. For the CDR3, the DNA is TGTGCCAGCAGTTTAAATCAGGGCAATCAGCCCCAGCATTTT.

The V gene is TRBV27, the J gene TRBJ1-2, with D unclear. V was clipped by 8 bases and J by 0 bases, with 10 bases between them. The CDR3 runs to 13 residues. Germline assignment: CDR1 MNHEY and CDR2 SMNVEV (reference sequence). The CDR3 sequence: CASGGSSNYGYTF. The CDR3 DNA follows: TGTGCCAGCGGAGGTTCCTCTAACTATGGCTACACCTTC.

V gene TRBV5-1 combines with J gene TRBJ1-1, with a weak D call TRBD1 (6 bases). Germline CDR1 SGHRS, CDR2 YFSETQ. This CDR3 region has 13 residues. V was cut by 4 bases and J by 4 bases, with 11 bases left in between. The CDR3 spells CASSRQGSTEAFF. Here the CDR3 DNA reads TGCGCCAGCAGCCGGCAGGGGAGCACTGAAGCTTTCTTT.

The chain joins TRBV19 to TRBJ1-6; 9 positions match TRBD1. V lost 4 bases, J lost 9 bases, and 7 bases stayed unmatched. The CDR3 covers 15 residues. The germline V gene encodes CDR1 LNHDA and CDR2 SQIVND (reference sequence). The CDR3 loop is CASSTRTGVVSPLHF. Written as DNA, the CDR3 is TGTGCCAGTAGTACGAGGACAGGGGTAGTTTCACCCCTCCACTTT.

The chain employs TRBV5-1 and TRBJ2-7; 8 bases are shared with TRBD2. Trimming took 3 bases from V and 6 from J; bases not matched to a gene: 2. This CDR3 is built from 12 residues. Germline CDR1 is SGHRS and CDR2 is YFSETQ. The CDR3 reads CASSSTSAEQYF. The CDR3 nucleotides are TGCGCCAGCAGCTCGACTAGCGCCGAGCAGTACTTC.

This chain connects TRBV9 to TRBJ2-7; TRBD2 matches 9 bases. The CDR3 covers 15 residues. Trimming cost V 0 bases and J 5 bases; bases outside gene matches: 6. Germline CDR1 SGDLS, CDR2 YYNGEE. CDR3 residues: CASSVDHLAGNEQYF. For the CDR3, the DNA is TGTGCCAGCAGCGTAGACCACCTAGCGGGGAACGAGCAGTACTTC. Drawing the rest from reference TRBV9 and TRBJ2-7, the complete variable domain is DSGVTQTPKHLITATGQRVTLRCSPRSGDLSVYWYQQSLDQGLQFLIQYYNGEERAKGNILERFSAQQFPDLHSELNLSSLELGDSALYFCASSVDHLAGNEQYFGPGTRLTVT.

The rearrangement uses TRBV28 and TRBJ2-7; 7 nucleotides match TRBD1. The CDR3 sequence is 13 residues long. The ends lost 3 bases at V and 3 bases at J; junction bases unmatched: 2. Germline lookup yields CDR1 MDHEN and CDR2 SYDVKM. Here the CDR3 reads CASSLRGLYEQYF. The CDR3 bases are TGTGCCAGCAGTTTGAGGGGGCTCTACGAGCAGTACTTC. The whole variable domain, remainder taken from reference TRBV28 and TRBJ2-7, is DVKVTQSSRYLVKRTGEKVFLECVQDMDHENMFWYRQDPGLGLRLIYFSYDVKMKEKGDIPEGYSVSREKKERFSLILESASTNQTSMYLCASSLRGLYEQYFGPGTRLTVT.

The rearrangement joins TRBV11-2 to TRBJ1-2; D might be TRBD1 (5 bases). V was shortened by 5 bases and J by 5 bases, with 15 bases between the two germline ends. The germline V gene has CDR1 SGHAT and CDR2 FQNNGV. The length of the CDR3 is 14 residues. In DNA, the CDR3 is TGTGCCAGCAGCCGTCTGGGGGGGAATTATGGCTACACCTTC. Translation: CASSRLGGNYGYTF.

This clone was picked up one time. V gene TRBV30 combines with J gene TRBJ1-2; 11 nucleotides match TRBD1. V gave up 3 bases and J gave up 9 bases; unmatched junction bases: 6. Germline V gives CDR1 GTSNPN, CDR2 SVGIG (reference sequence). This CDR3 has 13 amino acids. In DNA, the CDR3 is TGTGCCTGGAGCCTGGGACAGGGGGATAGCTACACCTTC. As protein: CAWSLGQGDSYTF.

With respect to this clone: Other DNA sequences in the same sample also yield this CDR3. V gene TRBV3-1 (or the pseudogene TRBV3-2) combines with J gene TRBJ1-5; D uncertain. This CDR3 has 14 residues. V gave up 1 base and J gave up 3 bases, with 7 bases separating them. CDR1 and CDR2 from the germline V gene are LGHDT and YNNKEL (reference sequence). CDR3 amino acids: CASSQAGFNQPQHF. CDR3 sequence (DNA): TGTGCCAGCAGCCAAGCCGGGTTCAATCAGCCCCAGCATTTT.

The chain carries TRBV2 and TRBJ2-7; TRBD1 might be the D (6 bases). The CDR3 spans 15 residues. With 4 bases removed from V and 2 bases from J, the gap between germline ends came to 15 bases. In germline, CDR1 is SNHLY, CDR2 FYNNEI. CDR3 DNA: TGTGCCAGCAGTGTCGTCCGGACAGCCACCTACGAGCAGTACTTC. Translating gives CASSVVRTATYEQYF. The full variable domain, completed using reference TRBV2 and TRBJ2-7, is EPEVTQTPSHQVTQMGQEVILRCVPISNHLYFYWYRQILGQKVEFLVSFYNNEISEKSEIFDDQFSVERPDGSNFTLKIRSTKLEDSAMYFCASSVVRTATYEQYFGPGTRLTVT.

This chain joins TRBV4-1 and TRBJ2-3, with a possible D match to TRBD2 (6 bases). The V end was cut by 0 bases, the J end by 5 bases, with 15 bases between. The CDR3 has 16 residues. The V gene's germline CDR1 is MGHRA and CDR2 YSYEKL. The CDR3 nucleotides are TGCGCCAGCAGCCAAGATGGGCGGGGTACGGTAGATACGCAGTATTTT. Its protein product is CASSQDGRGTVDTQYF.

This clone was counted many times. The genes are TRBV5-8 and TRBJ1-2; D is perhaps TRBD1 (5 bases). Deletions cut 4 bases from V and 2 bases from J, with 12 bases between. CDR1 SGHTS and CDR2 YDEGEE come from the germline V gene. The CDR3 has 14 amino acids. CDR3 residues: CASSQPGLNYGYTF. Here the CDR3 DNA reads TGTGCCAGCAGCCAGCCGGGACTGAACTATGGCTACACCTTC. The variable domain in full, completed from reference TRBV5-8 and TRBJ1-2, reads EAGVTQSPTHLIKTRGQQATLRCSPISGHTSVYWYQQALGLGLQFLLWYDEGEERNRGNFPPRFSGRQFPNYSSELNVNALELEDSALYLCASSQPGLNYGYTFGSGTRLTVV.

The chain carries TRBV16 and TRBJ2-2; 7 nucleotides line up with TRBD1. The CDR3 consists of 15 residues. Germline V CDR1 and CDR2: KGHSY, FQNENV. V shed 1 base and J 6 bases; nucleotides not matched to a gene: 5. As DNA, the CDR3 is TGTGCCAGCAGCCAATTAACAGGGGTGTCCGGGGAGCTGTTTTTT. The encoded protein is CASSQLTGVSGELFF. The full variable domain, rest sourced from reference TRBV16 and TRBJ2-2, is GEEVAQTPKHLVRGEGQKAKLYCAPIKGHSYVFWYQQVLKNEFKFLISFQNENVFDETGMPKERFSAKCLPNSPCSLEIQATKLEDSAVYFCASSQLTGVSGELFFGEGSRLTVL.

The chain links TRBV24-1 to TRBJ2-1, with 8 bases identical to TRBD1. There are 14 residues in the CDR3. Per germline, CDR1 KGHDR and CDR2 SFDVKD. V shed 5 bases, J shed 8 bases, and the junction held 7 bases outside the gene matches. The CDR3 sequence is CATSGAGGVDEQFF. CDR3 nucleotide sequence: TGTGCCACCAGTGGGGCAGGGGGCGTCGATGAGCAGTTCTTC.

This clone has just one count. The gene calls are TRBV2 and TRBJ1-5; D is undetermined. V gave up 4 bases and J gave up 7 bases, with 14 bases separating them. This CDR3 is 14 amino acids long. Per germline, CDR1 SNHLY and CDR2 FYNNEI. CDR3 sequence: CASSGEEGVQPQHF. The CDR3, as DNA: TGTGCCAGCAGTGGAGAGGAGGGTGTCCAGCCCCAGCATTTT.

The rearrangement joins TRBV7-2 to TRBJ1-3, with 7 bases that match TRBD1. The CDR3 covers 17 residues. Germline V CDR1 and CDR2: SGHTA, FQGNSA. Unmatched junction bases numbered 6, after V lost 1 base and J lost 0 bases. CDR3 in DNA: TGTGCCAGCAGCTTAGGGAGGGGGCCGGGCTCTGGAAACACCATATATTTT. Amino acid sequence: CASSLGRGPGSGNTIYF.

CDR3 coding DNA: TGTGCCAGCAGGCGAACGTCGGGACAGGGGGCGCGCGGCAATCAGCCCCAGCATTTT. Its translation: CASRRTSGQGARGNQPQHF. This chain joins TRBV28 and TRBJ1-5; 12 nucleotides agree with TRBD1. Germline assignment: CDR1 MDHEN and CDR2 SYDVKM. V shed 6 bases, J shed 2 bases, and the junction held 14 bases outside the gene matches. The CDR3 loop spans 19 amino acids.

This clone was detected once. This rearrangement joins TRBV4-3 to TRBJ1-3; no definite D call. The germline CDR1 and CDR2 sequences are LGHNA and YSLEER. The CDR3 length is 18 residues. The V gene lost 0 bases and the J gene lost 0 bases, with 15 bases spanning the gap. In DNA form, the CDR3 reads TGCGCCAGCAGCCAAGATCTGCGACTCCTGAGCTCTGGAAACACCATATATTTT. It codes for CASSQDLRLLSSGNTIYF.

The gene calls are TRBV9 and TRBJ1-1; D uncertain. The CDR3 runs to 13 residues. The V end lost 2 bases, the J end lost 3 bases, and 8 bases lay between the germline ends. Per germline, CDR1 SGDLS and CDR2 YYNGEE. DNA for the CDR3: TGTGCCAGCAGCGTTAGCGTGGACACTGAAGCTTTCTTT. Translation gives CASSVSVDTEAFF.

This chain uses TRBV14 with TRBJ2-2, with D perhaps matching TRBD1 (5 bases). The CDR3 is 16 amino acids. Per the germline V gene, CDR1 is SGHDN and CDR2 is FVKESK. Trimming took 0 bases from V and 6 from J, leaving 14 bases between them. CDR3 sequence: CASSQDPARVSGELFF. In nucleotides, the CDR3 is TGTGCCAGCAGCCAAGATCCCGCCAGGGTGTCCGGGGAGCTGTTTTTT.